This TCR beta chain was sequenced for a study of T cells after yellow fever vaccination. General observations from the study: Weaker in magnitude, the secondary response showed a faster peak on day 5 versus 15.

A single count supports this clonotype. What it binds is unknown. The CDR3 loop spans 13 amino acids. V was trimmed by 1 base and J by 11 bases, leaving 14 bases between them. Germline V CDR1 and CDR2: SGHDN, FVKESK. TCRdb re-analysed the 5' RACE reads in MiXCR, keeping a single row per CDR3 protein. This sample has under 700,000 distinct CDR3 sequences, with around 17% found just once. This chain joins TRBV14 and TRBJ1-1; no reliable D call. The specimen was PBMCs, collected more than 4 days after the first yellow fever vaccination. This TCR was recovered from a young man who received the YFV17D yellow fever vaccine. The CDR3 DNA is TGTGCCAGCAGCCAAGTGAAAGAAGGGCATGCTTTCTTT. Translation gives CASSQVKEGHAFF.